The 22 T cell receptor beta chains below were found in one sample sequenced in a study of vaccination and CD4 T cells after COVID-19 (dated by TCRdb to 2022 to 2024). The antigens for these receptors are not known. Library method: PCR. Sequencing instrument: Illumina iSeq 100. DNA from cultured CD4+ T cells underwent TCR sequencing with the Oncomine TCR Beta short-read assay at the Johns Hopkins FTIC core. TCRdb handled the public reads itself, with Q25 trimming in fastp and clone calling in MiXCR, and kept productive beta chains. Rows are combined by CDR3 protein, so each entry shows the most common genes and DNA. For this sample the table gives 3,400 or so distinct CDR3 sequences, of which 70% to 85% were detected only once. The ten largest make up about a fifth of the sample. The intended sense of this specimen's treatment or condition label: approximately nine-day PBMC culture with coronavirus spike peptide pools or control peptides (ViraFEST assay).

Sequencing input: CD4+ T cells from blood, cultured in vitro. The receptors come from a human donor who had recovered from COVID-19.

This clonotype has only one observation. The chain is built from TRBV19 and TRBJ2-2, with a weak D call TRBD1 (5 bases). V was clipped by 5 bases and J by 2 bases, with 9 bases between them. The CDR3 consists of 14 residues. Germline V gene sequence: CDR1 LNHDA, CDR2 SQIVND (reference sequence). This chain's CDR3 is CASSVRGNTGELFF. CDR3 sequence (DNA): TGTGCCAGTAGTGTTAGGGGCAACACCGGGGAGCTGTTTTTT.

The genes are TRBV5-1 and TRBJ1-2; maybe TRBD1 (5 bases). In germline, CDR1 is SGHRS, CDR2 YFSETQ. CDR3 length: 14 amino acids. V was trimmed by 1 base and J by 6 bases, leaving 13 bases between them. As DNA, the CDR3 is TGCGCCAGCAGCTTGACAGGCAGCCCTCATGGCTACACCTTC. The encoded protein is CASSLTGSPHGYTF. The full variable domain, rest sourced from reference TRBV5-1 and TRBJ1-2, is KAGVTQTPRYLIKTRGQQVTLSCSPISGHRSVSWYQQTPGQGLQFLFEYFSETQRNKGNFPGRFSGRQFSNSRSEMNVSTLELGDSALYLCASSLTGSPHGYTFGSGTRLTVV.

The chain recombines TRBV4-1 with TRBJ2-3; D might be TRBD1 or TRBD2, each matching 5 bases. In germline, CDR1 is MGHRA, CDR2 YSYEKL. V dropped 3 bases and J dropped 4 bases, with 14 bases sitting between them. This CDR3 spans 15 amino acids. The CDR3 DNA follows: TGCGCCAGCAGCCACCACGGGGCGCCGGCAGATACGCAGTATTTT. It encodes CASSHHGAPADTQYF.

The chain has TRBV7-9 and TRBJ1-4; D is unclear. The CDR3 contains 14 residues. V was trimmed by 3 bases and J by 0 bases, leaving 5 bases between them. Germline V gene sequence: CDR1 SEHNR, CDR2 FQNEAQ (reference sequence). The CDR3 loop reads CASSLWTTNEKLFF. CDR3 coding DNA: TGTGCCAGCAGCTTGTGGACAACTAATGAAAAACTGTTTTTT.

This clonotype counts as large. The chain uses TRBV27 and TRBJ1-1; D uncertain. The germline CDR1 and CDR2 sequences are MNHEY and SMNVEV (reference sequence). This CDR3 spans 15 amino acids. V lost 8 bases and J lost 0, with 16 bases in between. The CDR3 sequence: CASGARRTMNTEAFF. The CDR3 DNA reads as TGTGCCAGCGGCGCGCGAAGGACCATGAACACTGAAGCTTTCTTT.

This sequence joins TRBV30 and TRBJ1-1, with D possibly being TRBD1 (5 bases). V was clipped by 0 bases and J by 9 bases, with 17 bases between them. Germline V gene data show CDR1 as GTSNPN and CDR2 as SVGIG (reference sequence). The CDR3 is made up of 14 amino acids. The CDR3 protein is CAWSVEVGWGQAFF. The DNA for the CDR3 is TGTGCCTGGAGTGTAGAGGTTGGGTGGGGACAAGCTTTCTTT.

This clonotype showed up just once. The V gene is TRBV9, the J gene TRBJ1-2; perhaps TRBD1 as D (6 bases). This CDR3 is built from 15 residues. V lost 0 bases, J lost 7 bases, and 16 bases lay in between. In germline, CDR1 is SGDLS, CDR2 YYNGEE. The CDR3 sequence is CASSVVARGAGGYTF. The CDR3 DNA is TGTGCCAGCAGCGTAGTGGCCCGGGGGGCGGGTGGCTACACCTTC.

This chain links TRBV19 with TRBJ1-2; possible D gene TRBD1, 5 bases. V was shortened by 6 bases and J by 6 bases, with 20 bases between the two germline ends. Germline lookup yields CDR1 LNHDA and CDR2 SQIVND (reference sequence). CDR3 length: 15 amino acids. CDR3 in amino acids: CASSKRQFIPHGYTF. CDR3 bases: TGTGCCAGTAGCAAGCGACAGTTTATACCCCATGGCTACACCTTC. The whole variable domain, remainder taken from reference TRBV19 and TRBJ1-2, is DGGITQSPKYLFRKEGQNVTLSCEQNLNHDAMYWYRQDPGQGLRLIYYSQIVNDFQKGDIAEGYSVSREKKESFPLTVTSAQKNPTAFYLCASSKRQFIPHGYTFGSGTRLTVV.

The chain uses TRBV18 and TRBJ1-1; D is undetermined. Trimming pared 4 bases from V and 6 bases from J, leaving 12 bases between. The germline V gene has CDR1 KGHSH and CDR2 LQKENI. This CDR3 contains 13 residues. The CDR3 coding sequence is TGTGCCAGCTCACTCGACCCTGGTTCTGAAGCTTTCTTT. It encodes CASSLDPGSEAFF.

Here the CDR3 DNA reads TGTGCCAGCAGCGCTTACGGGGGGTCCTACAATGAGCAGTTCTTC. Translation gives CASSAYGGSYNEQFF. The chain couples TRBV6-4 to TRBJ2-1, with 7 nucleotides matching TRBD2. Germline V gives CDR1 MRHNA, CDR2 SNTAGT. This CDR3 has 15 amino acids. The J segment lost 1 base and the V segment lost 6 bases, leaving 6 bases of the junction unmatched.

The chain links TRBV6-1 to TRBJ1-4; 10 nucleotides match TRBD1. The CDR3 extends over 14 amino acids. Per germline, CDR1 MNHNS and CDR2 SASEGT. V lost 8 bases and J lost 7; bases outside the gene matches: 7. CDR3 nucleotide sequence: TGTGCCAGCGCAAACGGACAGGGGGTTGAAAAACTGTTTTTT. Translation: CASANGQGVEKLFF.

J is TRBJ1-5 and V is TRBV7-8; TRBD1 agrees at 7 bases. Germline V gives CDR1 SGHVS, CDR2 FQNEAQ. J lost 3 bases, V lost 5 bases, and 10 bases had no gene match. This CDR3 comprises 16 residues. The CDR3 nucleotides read TGTGCCAGCAGCGGCCCGGGACAGAACCTCAATCAGCCCCAGCATTTT. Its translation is CASSGPGQNLNQPQHF.

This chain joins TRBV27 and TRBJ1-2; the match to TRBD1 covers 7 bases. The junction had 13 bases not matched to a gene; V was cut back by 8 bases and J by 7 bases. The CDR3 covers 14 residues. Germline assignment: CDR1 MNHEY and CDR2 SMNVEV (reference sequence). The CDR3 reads CASGGAGGLRGYTF. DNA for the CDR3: TGTGCCAGCGGGGGTGCAGGGGGTTTGCGTGGCTACACCTTC.

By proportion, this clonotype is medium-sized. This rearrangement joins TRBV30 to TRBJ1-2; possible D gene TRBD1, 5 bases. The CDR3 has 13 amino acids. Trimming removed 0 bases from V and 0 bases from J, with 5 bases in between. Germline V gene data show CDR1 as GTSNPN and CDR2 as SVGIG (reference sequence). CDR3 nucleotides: TGTGCCTGGAGTGTACAGGCTAACTATGGCTACACCTTC. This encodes CAWSVQANYGYTF.

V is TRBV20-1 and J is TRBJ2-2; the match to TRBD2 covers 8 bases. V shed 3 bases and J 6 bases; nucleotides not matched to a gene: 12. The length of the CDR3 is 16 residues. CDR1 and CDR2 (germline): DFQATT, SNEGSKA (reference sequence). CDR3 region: CSARDPGRGAAGELFF. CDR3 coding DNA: TGCAGTGCTAGGGACCCCGGGCGGGGGGCAGCCGGGGAGCTGTTTTTT.

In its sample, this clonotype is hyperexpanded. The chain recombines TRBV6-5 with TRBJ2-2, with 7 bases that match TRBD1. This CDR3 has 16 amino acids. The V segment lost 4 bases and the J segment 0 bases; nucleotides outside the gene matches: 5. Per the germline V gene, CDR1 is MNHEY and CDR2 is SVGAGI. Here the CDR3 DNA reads TGTGCCAGCAGTTCGAGACAGGGTGCGAACACCGGGGAGCTGTTTTTT. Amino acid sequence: CASSSRQGANTGELFF.

As DNA, the CDR3 is TGTGCCAGCAGACCGCGGCCCGGGGAGACCCAGTACTTC. Its protein product is CASRPRPGETQYF. The chain is built from TRBV7-9 and TRBJ2-5; D is ambiguous. The CDR3 length is 13 residues. CDR1 is SEHNR, CDR2 FQNEAQ, per germline (reference sequence). V lost 6 bases and J lost 5, with 13 bases in between.

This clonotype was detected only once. The CDR3 is CSALRGTGINSPLHF. CDR3 sequence (DNA): TGCAGTGCTCTAAGGGGGACAGGGATTAATTCACCCCTCCACTTT. The chain uses TRBV20-1 and TRBJ1-6; 9 bases are shared with TRBD1. The CDR3 has 15 residues. Germline CDR1 DFQATT, CDR2 SNEGSKA (reference sequence). Trimming removed 5 bases from V and 6 bases from J; junction bases left unmatched: 8.

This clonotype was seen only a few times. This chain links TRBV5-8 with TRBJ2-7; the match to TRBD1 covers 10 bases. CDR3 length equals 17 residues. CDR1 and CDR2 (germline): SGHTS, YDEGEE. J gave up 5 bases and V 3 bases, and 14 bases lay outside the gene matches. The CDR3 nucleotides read TGTGCCAGCAGCTCAGCCGGGACAGGGGATATTAGGCACGAGCAGTACTTC. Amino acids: CASSSAGTGDIRHEQYF.

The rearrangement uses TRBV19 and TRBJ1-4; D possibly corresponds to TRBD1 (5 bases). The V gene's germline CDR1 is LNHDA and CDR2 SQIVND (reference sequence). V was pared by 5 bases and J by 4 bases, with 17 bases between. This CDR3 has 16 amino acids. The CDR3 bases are TGTGCCAGTAGTTCACGACCAGGGTACGGTAATGAAAAACTGTTTTTT. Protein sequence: CASSSRPGYGNEKLFF.

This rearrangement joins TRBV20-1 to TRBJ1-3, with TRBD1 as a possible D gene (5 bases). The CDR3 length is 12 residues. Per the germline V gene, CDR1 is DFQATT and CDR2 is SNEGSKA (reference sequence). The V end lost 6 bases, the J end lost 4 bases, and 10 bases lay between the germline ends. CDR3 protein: CSARAGGNTIYF. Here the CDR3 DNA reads TGCAGTGCCAGGGCCGGGGGAAACACCATATATTTT.

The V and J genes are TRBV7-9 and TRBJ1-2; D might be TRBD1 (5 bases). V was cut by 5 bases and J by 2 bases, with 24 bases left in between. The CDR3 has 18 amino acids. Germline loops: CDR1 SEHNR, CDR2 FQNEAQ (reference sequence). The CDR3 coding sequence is TGTGCCAGCAGCCTGGGGCAGAGGGTATTAAGCACGAACTATGGCTACACCTTC. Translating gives CASSLGQRVLSTNYGYTF.